The 11 T cell receptor beta chains below all came from one sample that was sequenced in a study of long-term antiretroviral therapy in people with HIV. An immunoSEQ assay, version v3.0, was performed at survey level. Only in-frame clones appear in the TCRdb table, and some are missing; sequencing was by immunoSEQ multiplex PCR. The sample has roughly 34,000 clones; 70% to 80% are singletons. The material was unsorted PBMCs, obtained 1.9 years after starting antiretroviral therapy. These receptors were obtained from a man between 18 and 35 years old with HIV.

With regard to this clone: Other DNA sequences in this sample translate to the same CDR3. The chain is built from TRBV18 and TRBJ2-1; D not certain. Germline V gives CDR1 KGHSH, CDR2 LQKENI. CDR3 length equals 11 residues. V was shortened by 3 bases and J by 6 bases, with 3 bases between the two germline ends. CDR3: CASSPGNEQFF. The CDR3 DNA is TGTGCCAGCTCACCCGGCAATGAGCAGTTCTTC.

CDR3 protein: CASSLGPHSNQPQHF. The CDR3 region has the DNA TGCGCCAGCAGCTTGGGACCCCATAGCAATCAGCCCCAGCATTTT. This chain joins TRBV5-1 and TRBJ1-5; D unresolved. V was cut by 0 bases and J by 0 bases, with 7 bases left in between. Germline V CDR1 and CDR2: SGHRS, YFSETQ. This CDR3 region has 15 residues.

This clone is labeled medium-sized. The chain carries TRBV5-1 and TRBJ2-6; D remains unclear. V lost 2 bases, J lost 3 bases, and 6 bases lay in between. CDR1 and CDR2 from the germline V gene are SGHRS and YFSETQ. There are 14 residues in the CDR3. This CDR3 reads CASSFGGGANVLTF. CDR3 in DNA: TGCGCCAGCAGCTTCGGCGGTGGGGCCAACGTCCTGACTTTC.

The V and J genes are TRBV6-1 and TRBJ1-1; D is unclear. V lost 6 bases and J 6 bases, leaving 17 bases between the germline ends. CDR1 and CDR2 (germline): MNHNS, SASEGT. CDR3 length equals 14 residues. The CDR3 DNA is TGTGCCAGCAGCGGGCAAAAGGCCGCCCCTGAAGCTTTCTTT. It yields the protein CASSGQKAAPEAFF.

The rearrangement links TRBV5-1 to TRBJ2-5; D remains unclear. Germline CDR1 reads SGHRS; CDR2 reads YFSETQ. The ends were cut back, 4 bases at V and 5 bases at J, with 9 bases in the middle. CDR3 size: 12 residues. The chain's CDR3 is CASSRNSETQYF. The CDR3 bases are TGCGCCAGCAGCCGAAATAGTGAGACCCAGTACTTC.

The chain carries TRBV19 and TRBJ2-2; 7 nucleotides align to TRBD1. J was trimmed by 7 bases and V by 2 bases; bases with no gene match: 4. Germline V CDR1 and CDR2: LNHDA, SQIVND (reference sequence). CDR3 size: 14 residues. As DNA, the CDR3 is TGTGCCAGTAGTATAACAGGGGTGGGCGGGGAGCTGTTTTTT. Translated: CASSITGVGGELFF.

V gene TRBV6-5 combines with J gene TRBJ2-2; D call uncertain. Trimming cost V 6 bases and J 6 bases, with 14 bases left between them. Germline CDR1 MNHEY, CDR2 SVGAGI. CDR3 length equals 14 residues. This chain's CDR3 is CASRIRRFAGELFF. In DNA, the CDR3 is TGTGCCAGCAGAATTCGCCGGTTTGCCGGGGAGCTGTTTTTT.

In its sample, this clone was seen a few times. J is TRBJ2-3 and V is TRBV7-3; D ambiguous. Germline CDR1 SGHTA, CDR2 FQGTGA. The CDR3 runs 12 residues. Trimming pared 3 bases from V and 8 bases from J, leaving 9 bases between. The CDR3 coding sequence is TGTGCCAGCAGCTTGGGTGTGGGTACGCAGTATTTT. Protein product: CASSLGVGTQYF.

The chain is built from TRBV5-1 and TRBJ1-1; D is uncertain. CDR1 and CDR2 from the germline V gene are SGHRS and YFSETQ. The CDR3 extends over 14 amino acids. V was cut by 2 bases and J by 5 bases, with 13 bases left in between. The chain's CDR3 is CASSLYSTGTEAFF. The CDR3 coding sequence is TGCGCCAGCAGCTTATATTCGACGGGGACTGAAGCTTTCTTT.

This rearrangement joins TRBV7-6 to TRBJ2-3; no clear D. V lost 5 bases to trimming and J lost 6 bases, with 12 bases between them. Germline V gene data show CDR1 as SGHVS and CDR2 as FNYEAQ. The CDR3 loop spans 13 amino acids. Here the CDR3 DNA reads TGTGCCAGCAGCCCCTTAAGTGGGGATACGCAGTATTTT. Its protein product is CASSPLSGDTQYF.

The count of this clone is one. CDR3: CAIKGFREFSGNTIYF. For the CDR3, the DNA is TGTGCCATCAAGGGGTTCCGGGAATTCTCTGGAAACACCATATATTTT. This chain joins TRBV10-3 and TRBJ1-3, with D maybe TRBD1 (5 bases). V dropped 7 bases and J dropped 0 bases, with 16 bases sitting between them. The CDR3 extends over 16 amino acids. Germline CDR1 is ENHRY and CDR2 is SYGVKD.